The TCR beta chain under discussion was sequenced for a study of cytomegalovirus exposure and HLA in healthy donors. Germline assignment: CDR1 LNHDA and CDR2 SQIVND (reference sequence). CDR3 length: 15 amino acids. V gave up 5 bases and J gave up 5 bases; unmatched junction bases: 5. Points on this clone: Antigen: not known.

Notes on the study in general: A later analysis showed HLA-associated TCR beta chains outstripping equally common others in clonal expansion. Accurate predictions that matched the HLA-A and HLA-B alleles of most subjects were reportedly made from TCR beta sequences.

PCR amplification relied on 60 Vbeta primers (plus 13 Jbeta primers). Method: immunoSEQ multiplex PCR; TCRdb's copy keeps in-frame clones and lacks some. The sample holds approximately 65,000 clones, about 63% seen once. This TCR was recovered from a man aged 35 to 55 in good health and CMV-seropositive. The rearrangement joins TRBV19 to TRBJ1-6; the match to TRBD1 covers 8 bases. The sequenced material came from PBMCs. The CDR3 DNA follows: TGTGCCAGTAGTTTACAGACAGGGGATAATTCACCCCTCCACTTT. Translated, it gives CASSLQTGDNSPLHF.